Listed here is a single T cell receptor (beta chain). These data come from a study of blood T cell repertoires in COVID-19. Study background: Acute and convalescent COVID-19 samples came from the United States, Italy and Spain. Sample material is recorded as cDNA or gDNA derived from T cells, B-cell-depleted T cells, or PBMCs.

The CDR3 runs 14 residues. Germline V gene sequence: CDR1 SGHDT, CDR2 YYEEEE. Trimming pared 0 bases from V and 1 base from J, leaving 7 bases between. Repertoires were generated with immunoSEQ multiplex PCR, while TCRdb's copy carries only in-frame clones and drops some. The sample holds a few hundred thousand clones, around 86% seen once. The gene calls are TRBV5-6 and TRBJ1-1; D uncertain. The TCR was taken from a man at least 80 years old with acute or convalescent COVID-19. Sequenced input: peripheral blood. The CDR3 DNA reads TGTGCCAGCAGCTTGGGTCCGGGGAACACTGAAGCTTTCTTT. Translated: CASSLGPGNTEAFF. The full variable domain, completed using reference TRBV5-6 and TRBJ1-1, is DAGVTQSPTHLIKTRGQQVTLRCSPKSGHDTVSWYQQALGQGPQFIFQYYEEEERQRGNFPDRFSGHQFPNYSSELNVNALLLGDSALYLCASSLGPGNTEAFFGQGTRLTVV.